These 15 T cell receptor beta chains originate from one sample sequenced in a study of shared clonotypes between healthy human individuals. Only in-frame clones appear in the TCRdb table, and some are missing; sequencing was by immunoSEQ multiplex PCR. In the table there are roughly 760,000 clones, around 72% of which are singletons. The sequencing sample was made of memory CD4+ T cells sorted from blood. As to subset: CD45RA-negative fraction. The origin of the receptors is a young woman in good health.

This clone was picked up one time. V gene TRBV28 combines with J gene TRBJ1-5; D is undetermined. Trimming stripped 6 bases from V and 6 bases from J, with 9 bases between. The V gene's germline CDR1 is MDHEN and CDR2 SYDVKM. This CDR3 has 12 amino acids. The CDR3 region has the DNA TGTGCCAGCAGGGCGGGGTCTCAGCCCCAGCATTTT. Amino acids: CASRAGSQPQHF.

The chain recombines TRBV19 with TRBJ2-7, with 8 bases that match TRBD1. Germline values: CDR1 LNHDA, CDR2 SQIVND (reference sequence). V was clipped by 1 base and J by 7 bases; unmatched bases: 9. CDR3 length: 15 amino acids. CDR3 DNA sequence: TGTGCCAGTAGTATAGGGACAGGGTCTTTACGTGAGCAGTACTTC. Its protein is CASSIGTGSLREQYF.

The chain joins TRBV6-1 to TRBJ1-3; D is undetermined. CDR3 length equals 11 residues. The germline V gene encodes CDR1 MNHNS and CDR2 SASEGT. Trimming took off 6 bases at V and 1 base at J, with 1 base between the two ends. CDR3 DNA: TGTGCCAGCAGGTCTGGAAACACCATATATTTT. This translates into CASRSGNTIYF.

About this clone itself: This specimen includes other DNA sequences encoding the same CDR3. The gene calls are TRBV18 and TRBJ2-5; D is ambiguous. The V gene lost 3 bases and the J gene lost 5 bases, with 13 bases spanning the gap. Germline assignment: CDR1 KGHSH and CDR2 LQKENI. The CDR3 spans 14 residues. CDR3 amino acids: CASSPGRNGETQYF. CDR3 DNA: TGTGCCAGCTCACCTGGTCGAAATGGCGAGACCCAGTACTTC.

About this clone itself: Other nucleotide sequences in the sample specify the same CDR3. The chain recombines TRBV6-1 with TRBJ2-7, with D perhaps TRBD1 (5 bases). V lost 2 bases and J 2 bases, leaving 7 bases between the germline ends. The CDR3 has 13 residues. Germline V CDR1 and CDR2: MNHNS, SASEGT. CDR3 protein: CASSETRAYEQYF. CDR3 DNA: TGTGCCAGCAGTGAAACCAGGGCCTACGAGCAGTACTTC.

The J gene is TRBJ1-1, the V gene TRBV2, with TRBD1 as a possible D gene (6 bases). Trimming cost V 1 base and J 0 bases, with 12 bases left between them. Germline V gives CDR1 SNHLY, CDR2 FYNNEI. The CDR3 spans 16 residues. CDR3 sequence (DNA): TGTGCCAGCAGTGAAGAATTGAAGGGGGTGAACACTGAAGCTTTCTTT. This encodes CASSEELKGVNTEAFF.

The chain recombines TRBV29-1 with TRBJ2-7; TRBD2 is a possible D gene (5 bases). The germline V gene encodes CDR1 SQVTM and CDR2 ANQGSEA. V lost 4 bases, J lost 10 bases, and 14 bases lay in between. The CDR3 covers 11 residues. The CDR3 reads CSVGARGDQYF. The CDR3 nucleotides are TGCAGCGTTGGGGCCCGGGGAGACCAGTACTTC.

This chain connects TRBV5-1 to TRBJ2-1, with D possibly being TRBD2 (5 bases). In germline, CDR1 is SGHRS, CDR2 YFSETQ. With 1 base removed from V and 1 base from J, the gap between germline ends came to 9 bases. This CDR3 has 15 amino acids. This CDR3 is CASSLTAGSYNEQFF. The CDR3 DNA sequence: TGCGCCAGCAGCTTGACTGCGGGTTCCTACAATGAGCAGTTCTTC.

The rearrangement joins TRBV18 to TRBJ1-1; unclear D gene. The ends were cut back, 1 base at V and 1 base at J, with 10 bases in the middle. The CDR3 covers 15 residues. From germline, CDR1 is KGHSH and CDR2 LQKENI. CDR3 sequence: CASSPRTDKNTEAFF. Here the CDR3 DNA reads TGTGCCAGCTCACCACGTACAGACAAGAACACTGAAGCTTTCTTT. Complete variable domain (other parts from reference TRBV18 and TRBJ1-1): NAGVMQNPRHLVRRRGQEARLRCSPMKGHSHVYWYRQLPEEGLKFMVYLQKENIIDESGMPKERFSAEFPKEGPSILRIQQVVRGDSAAYFCASSPRTDKNTEAFFGQGTRLTVV.

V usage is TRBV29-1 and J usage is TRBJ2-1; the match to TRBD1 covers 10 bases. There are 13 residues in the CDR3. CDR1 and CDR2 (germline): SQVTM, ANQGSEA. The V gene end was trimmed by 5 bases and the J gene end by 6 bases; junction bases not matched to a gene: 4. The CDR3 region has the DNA TGCAGCGTTCGGGACAGGGGCCTCAATGAGCAGTTCTTC. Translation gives CSVRDRGLNEQFF.

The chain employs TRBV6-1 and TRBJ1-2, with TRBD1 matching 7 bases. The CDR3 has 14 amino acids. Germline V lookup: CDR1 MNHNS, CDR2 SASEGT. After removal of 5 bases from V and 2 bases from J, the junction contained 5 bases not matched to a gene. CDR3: CASSRDSKNYGYTF. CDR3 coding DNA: TGTGCCAGCAGTCGGGACAGTAAGAACTATGGCTACACCTTC.

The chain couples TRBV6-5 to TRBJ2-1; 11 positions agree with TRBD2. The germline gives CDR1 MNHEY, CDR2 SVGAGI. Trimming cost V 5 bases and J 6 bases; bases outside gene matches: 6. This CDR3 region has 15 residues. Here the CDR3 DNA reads TGTGCCAGCAGTCGTACTAGCGGGAGAGGCAATGAGCAGTTCTTC. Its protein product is CASSRTSGRGNEQFF.

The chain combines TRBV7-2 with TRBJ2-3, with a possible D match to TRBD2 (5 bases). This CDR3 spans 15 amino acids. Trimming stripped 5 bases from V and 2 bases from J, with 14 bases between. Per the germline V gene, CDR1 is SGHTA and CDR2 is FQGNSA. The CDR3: CASSPTTGDTDTQYF. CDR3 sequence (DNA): TGTGCCAGCAGCCCTACTACCGGGGACACAGATACGCAGTATTTT.

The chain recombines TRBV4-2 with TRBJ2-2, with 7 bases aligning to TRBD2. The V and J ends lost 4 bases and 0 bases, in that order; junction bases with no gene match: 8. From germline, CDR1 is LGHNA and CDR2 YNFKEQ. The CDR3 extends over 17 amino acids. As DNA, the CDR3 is TGTGCCAGCAGCCCCTACGCAAGCGGGACGAACACCGGGGAGCTGTTTTTT. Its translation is CASSPYASGTNTGELFF.

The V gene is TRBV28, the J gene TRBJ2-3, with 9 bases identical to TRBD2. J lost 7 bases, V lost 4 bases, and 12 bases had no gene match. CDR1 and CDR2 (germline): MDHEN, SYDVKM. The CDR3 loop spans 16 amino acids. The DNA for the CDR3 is TGTGCCAGCAGTTCCGTTCGGGCGGGAGGGGGAAATACGCAGTATTTT. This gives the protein CASSSVRAGGGNTQYF.